Following are 21 T cell receptor beta chains from one sample sequenced in a study of CD8 T cells in Susac syndrome. It was with random hexamers that about 0.45 to 1 ug RNA was reverse transcribed. TCRdb itself ran the immunoSEQ multiplex PCR reads through MiXCR, one entry per CDR3 protein. The sample has 120,000 to 150,000 distinct CDR3 sequences; roughly 95% are singletons. Sequenced input: CD4+ T cells from PBMCs. The source of these receptors is a human donor in good health.

The chain links TRBV9 to TRBJ1-4, with TRBD1 matching 10 bases. Trimming took 3 bases from V and 5 from J; bases not matched to a gene: 4. The germline gives CDR1 SGDLS, CDR2 YYNGEE. This CDR3 is built from 15 residues. CDR3 amino acids: CASSALGQGNEKLFF. CDR3 DNA: TGTGCCAGCAGCGCCCTGGGACAGGGGAATGAAAAACTGTTTTTT.

J is TRBJ1-1 and V is TRBV7-6; 8 bases match TRBD1. The V and J ends lost 5 bases and 1 base, in that order; junction bases with no gene match: 12. Per germline, CDR1 SGHVS and CDR2 FNYEAQ. There are 17 residues in the CDR3. The CDR3 here is CASSQNLGTGPNTEAFF. The CDR3, as DNA: TGTGCCAGCAGCCAAAACCTAGGGACAGGACCGAACACTGAAGCTTTCTTT.

V usage is TRBV12-3 or TRBV12-4 and J usage is TRBJ1-1; maybe TRBD1 (6 bases). The length of the CDR3 is 13 residues. V lost 10 bases to trimming and J lost 3 bases, with 15 bases between them. CDR3 protein: CATKTTGDTEAFF. CDR3 DNA: TGTGCCACCAAAACGACAGGCGACACTGAAGCTTTCTTT.

The gene calls are TRBV18 and TRBJ2-7; 7 bases fit TRBD1. Per germline, CDR1 KGHSH and CDR2 LQKENI. The J segment lost 3 bases and the V segment lost 3 bases, leaving 5 bases of the junction unmatched. The CDR3 extends over 14 amino acids. DNA of the CDR3: TGTGCCAGCTCACCCACGACAGGGAACTACGAGCAGTACTTC. It encodes CASSPTTGNYEQYF.

This chain uses TRBV29-1 with TRBJ2-1; D may be TRBD1 (6 bases). Germline assignment: CDR1 SQVTM and CDR2 ANQGSEA. The CDR3 has 11 residues. Trimming took 3 bases from V and 8 from J, leaving 8 bases between them. The CDR3 coding sequence is TGCAGCGTTGAGGCAGGGGATGAGCAGTTCTTC. It specifies CSVEAGDEQFF.

CDR3 coding DNA: TGCGCCAGCAGCTTGGACGGCGCGAACACCGGGGAGCTGTTTTTT. Encoded protein: CASSLDGANTGELFF. The chain employs TRBV5-1 and TRBJ2-2; D is ambiguous. With 0 bases removed from V and 0 bases from J, the gap between germline ends came to 6 bases. Germline V CDR1 and CDR2: SGHRS, YFSETQ. The CDR3 contains 15 residues. Looking up the rest from reference TRBV5-1 and TRBJ2-2 gives the full variable domain: KAGVTQTPRYLIKTRGQQVTLSCSPISGHRSVSWYQQTPGQGLQFLFEYFSETQRNKGNFPGRFSGRQFSNSRSEMNVSTLELGDSALYLCASSLDGANTGELFFGEGSRLTVL.

The rearrangement links TRBV7-2 to TRBJ2-1; 7 bases match TRBD2. J gave up 4 bases and V 3 bases, and 6 bases lay outside the gene matches. Germline assignment: CDR1 SGHTA and CDR2 FQGNSA. The CDR3 runs to 15 residues. The CDR3 nucleotides are TGTGCCAGCAGCTTGCAAGCGGGGTTATACAATGAGCAGTTCTTC. Translating gives CASSLQAGLYNEQFF.

J is TRBJ2-7 and V is TRBV6-1, with D maybe TRBD1 (6 bases). The CDR3 has 15 residues. The V end was cut by 1 base, the J end by 3 bases, with 13 bases between. Germline V lookup: CDR1 MNHNS, CDR2 SASEGT. CDR3: CASSEEQGKYYEQYF. For the CDR3, the DNA is TGTGCCAGCAGTGAAGAGCAGGGGAAATACTACGAGCAGTACTTC.

The rearrangement joins TRBV30 to TRBJ1-2; 9 bases are a match to TRBD1. This CDR3 is 14 amino acids long. The V and J ends lost 2 bases and 6 bases, in that order; junction bases with no gene match: 7. Germline V lookup: CDR1 GTSNPN, CDR2 SVGIG (reference sequence). The CDR3 DNA is TGTGCCTGGAGTAACGGACAGGGGAGAGATGGCTACACCTTC. Translation gives CAWSNGQGRDGYTF. Complete variable domain (other parts from reference TRBV30 and TRBJ1-2): SQTIHQWPATLVQPVGSPLSLECTVEGTSNPNLYWYRQAAGRGLQLLFYSVGIGQISSEVPQNLSASRPQDRQFILSSKKLLLSDSGFYLCAWSNGQGRDGYTFGSGTRLTVV.

The chain employs TRBV7-2 and TRBJ1-1; a possible D gene is TRBD1 (5 bases). The CDR3 is made up of 16 amino acids. CDR1 and CDR2 from the germline V gene are SGHTA and FQGNSA. V was clipped by 6 bases and J by 0 bases, with 17 bases between them. CDR3 protein: CASRGPGRTLNTEAFF. Written as DNA, the CDR3 is TGTGCCAGCAGAGGACCGGGACGGACACTGAACACTGAAGCTTTCTTT.

This CDR3 reads CASSLTGQQLSYEQYF. CDR3 DNA sequence: TGTGCCAGCAGCTTGACGGGACAGCAACTCTCCTACGAGCAGTACTTC. V usage is TRBV7-6 and J usage is TRBJ2-7, with 7 bases fitting TRBD1. The CDR3 contains 16 residues. Germline loops: CDR1 SGHVS, CDR2 FNYEAQ. V lost 3 bases and J lost 0; bases outside the gene matches: 8.

The chain has TRBV6-4 and TRBJ1-1; a possible D gene is TRBD1 (5 bases). CDR1 and CDR2 from the germline V gene are MRHNA and SNTAGT. Trimming left V 3 bases short and J 1 base short, with 9 bases between. This CDR3 spans 14 amino acids. The CDR3 here is CASSEAGPNTEAFF. The CDR3 bases are TGTGCCAGCAGTGAGGCAGGGCCGAACACTGAAGCTTTCTTT.

The chain recombines TRBV5-6 with TRBJ1-3, with TRBD1 matching 7 bases. CDR1 and CDR2 (germline): SGHDT, YYEEEE. V shed 1 base, J shed 2 bases, and the junction held 6 bases outside the gene matches. CDR3 size: 16 residues. The CDR3 reads CASSLRSGGPGNTIYF. The CDR3 DNA reads as TGTGCCAGCAGCTTGCGGTCAGGGGGACCTGGAAACACCATATATTTT.

The rearrangement joins TRBV11-2 to TRBJ2-7; D remains ambiguous. The CDR3 covers 14 residues. V was trimmed by 0 bases and J by 0 bases, leaving 6 bases between them. The germline V gene encodes CDR1 SGHAT and CDR2 FQNNGV. CDR3 residues: CASSLDRSSYEQYF. The DNA for the CDR3 is TGTGCCAGCAGCTTAGATCGCAGCTCCTACGAGCAGTACTTC.

The CDR3 is CASSFEFPGELFF. CDR3 DNA sequence: TGCGCCAGCAGCTTTGAATTTCCGGGGGAGCTGTTTTTT. The chain combines TRBV5-1 with TRBJ2-2, with D unclear. From germline, CDR1 is SGHRS and CDR2 YFSETQ. The CDR3 has 13 residues. Trimming pared 2 bases from V and 8 bases from J, leaving 10 bases between.

The count of this clonotype is one. V is TRBV7-9 and J is TRBJ2-1; no clear D gene. CDR3 length equals 12 residues. Germline V gene data show CDR1 as SEHNR and CDR2 as FQNEAQ (reference sequence). With 5 bases removed from V and 12 bases from J, the gap between germline ends came to 14 bases. The CDR3 bases are TGTGCCAGCAGCACGGGTCAGCACTGGCAGTTCTTC. The encoded protein is CASSTGQHWQFF.

V gene TRBV10-2 combines with J gene TRBJ2-3; 12 bases are a match to TRBD2. Per the germline V gene, CDR1 is WSHSY and CDR2 is SAAADI. The CDR3 loop spans 14 amino acids. V gave up 8 bases and J gave up 6 bases; unmatched junction bases: 6. DNA for the CDR3: TGCGCCAGCGGACTAGCGGGACTAGGGGATACGCAGTATTTT. As protein: CASGLAGLGDTQYF.

This clonotype was recorded only once. The V call is TRBV20-1, the J call TRBJ1-2; perhaps TRBD1 as D (5 bases). This CDR3 region has 12 residues. CDR1 and CDR2 (germline): DFQATT, SNEGSKA (reference sequence). V was pared by 6 bases and J by 6 bases, with 14 bases between. For the CDR3, the DNA is TGCAGTGCCCTTCGACAGCGGGATGGCTACACCTTC. It codes for CSALRQRDGYTF.

The chain carries TRBV2 and TRBJ1-5, with D unclear. Germline loops: CDR1 SNHLY, CDR2 FYNNEI. The V end was cut by 6 bases, the J end by 7 bases, with 13 bases between. The CDR3 contains 13 residues. CDR3 sequence reads: CASRDPAEQPQHF. The CDR3 DNA follows: TGTGCCAGCAGGGACCCGGCAGAGCAGCCCCAGCATTTT.

V and J are TRBV4-2 and TRBJ1-5; TRBD1 aligns across 7 bases. This CDR3 spans 14 amino acids. Germline CDR1 LGHNA, CDR2 YNFKEQ. V dropped 2 bases and J dropped 6; count of bases not matched to a gene: 4. The CDR3 protein is CASSQPQGSQPQHF. CDR3 sequence (DNA): TGTGCCAGCAGCCAACCACAGGGGAGTCAGCCCCAGCATTTT.

The gene calls are TRBV13 and TRBJ2-1, with D perhaps given as TRBD1 or TRBD2 (5 bases each). Germline V gene data show CDR1 as PRHDT and CDR2 as FYEKMQ (reference sequence). The CDR3 is made up of 14 amino acids. The V and J ends lost 6 bases and 7 bases respectively, with 16 bases between them. The CDR3 sequence is CASRLLAWGNEQFF. The CDR3 region has the DNA TGTGCCAGCAGACTCCTGGCTTGGGGGAATGAGCAGTTCTTC. Variable domain in full (rest from reference TRBV13 and TRBJ2-1): AAGVIQSPRHLIKEKRETATLKCYPIPRHDTVYWYQQGPGQDPQFLISFYEKMQSDKGSIPDRFSAQQFSDYHSELNMSSLELGDSALYFCASRLLAWGNEQFFGPGTRLTVL.